Below, one T cell receptor beta chain is given with its context. At one boundary the junction diverges from the germline segment, which might be a read error. The data originate from a study of tumor T cells in aggressive B-cell lymphoma. Profiling relied on immunoSEQ multiplex PCR, and the TCRdb table lists in-frame clones only, not all of them. The sample carries about 3,000 clones, 85% recorded once. CDR3 size: 14 residues. In germline, CDR1 is MNHNS, CDR2 SASEGT. The sequence came from an adult with diffuse large B cell lymphoma. Sequencing used tumor tissue. The J gene is TRBJ1-4, the V gene TRBV6-1; the D is unclear. This CDR3 reads CTSSLTRRGEKLFF. The CDR3 DNA reads as TGTACCAGCAGTTTGACCCGGCGGGGAGAAAAACTGTTTTTT.